This T cell receptor (beta chain) was identified in a study of T-cell memory formation after mild COVID-19. This clonotype was seen a few times. Its target is unknown. V shed 7 bases, J shed 9 bases, and the junction held 11 bases outside the gene matches. This CDR3 contains 14 residues. General study points: In pre-infection memory, a portion of responding clones appeared, which suggested that cross-reactive memory joined. Day 15 to 85 contracting clones showed balanced CD4/CD8; day 15 to 37 expanders favored CD4+.

MiXCR, run by TCRdb on the 5' RACE reads, gives a single entry per CDR3 protein. The sample consists of around 110,000 distinct CDR3 sequences, roughly 14% of them appearing once. The clonotype comes from a young man who had mild COVID-19 (a few samples of this study predate the infection). Cell type and time point are not known. Specimen: PBMCs or a T cell subset sorted from them (not recorded which). The chain uses TRBV12-3 or TRBV12-4 and TRBJ2-1, with 8 bases that match TRBD2. CDR3 sequence (DNA): TGTGCCAGCATTTCTAGCGGGTACTTAGGTGAGCAGTTCTTC. It is translated as CASISSGYLGEQFF.